The rows below give T cell receptor beta chains drawn from one sample of a study of read filtering for tumor transcriptome and immune sequencing. TCRdb passed the reads through MiXCR, listing each CDR3 protein once. Here the sample spans more than 100,000 distinct CDR3 sequences, 13% being singletons. Sequencing input: a population of CD138-negative cells sorted from bone marrow. Source of these receptors: a donor at least 40 years old with multiple myeloma. Each CDR3 is given with its conserved first and last residue. D genes are given only for firm matches. The size entry is marked missing in some rows and otherwise reads once, few, many or a size class.

j_call d_call v_call clone_size cdr3_length cdr3_nt cdr3_aa
TRBJ2-2 - TRBV19 few 14 TGTGCCAGTAGTATAGAAGCAGCTCGGAGGGAGCTGTTTTTT CASSIEAARRELFF
TRBJ1-1 TRBD1 TRBV4-2 many 15 TGTGCCAGCAGCCAAGATGGGACAGCGAACAAGCGTGCTTTCTTT CASSQDGTANKRAFF
TRBJ2-3 TRBD2 TRBV7-9 many 15 TGTGCCAGCAGCCCAGGGACTAGCGGGAGCGATACGCAGTATTTT CASSPGTSGSDTQYF
TRBJ1-2 TRBD1 TRBV6-5 - 15 TGTGCCAGCAGAGCCCCGGGACAGGGTCTTCGGGGCTACACCTTC CASRAPGQGLRGYTF
TRBJ2-3 - TRBV2 many 13 TGTGCCAGCAGTGTGCAGGGGATAGATACGCAGTATTTT CASSVQGIDTQYF
TRBJ1-5 TRBD1 TRBV6-5 many 14 TGTGCCAGCAGTTCAGGACAGGGGGCACAGCCCCAGCATTTT CASSSGQGAQPQHF
TRBJ2-1 TRBD2 TRBV5-1 - 17 TGCGCCAGCAGGGGGGTTTTTGAGGGAGGGCCCGGCAATGAGCAGTTCTTC CASRGVFEGGPGNEQFF
TRBJ2-5 TRBD2 TRBV3-1 many 14 TGTGCCAGCAGCCCTCGAGCGGGAGTGGAGACCCAGTACTTC CASSPRAGVETQYF
TRBJ2-3 TRBD1 TRBV6-6 many 15 TGTGCCAGCAGTCGGGACAGAGTATTTGAAGATACGCAGTATTTT CASSRDRVFEDTQYF
TRBJ2-4 - TRBV28 - 14 TGTGCCAGCAGTACCCCCGGGACGGCGGACATTCAGTACTTC CASSTPGTADIQYF
TRBJ1-1 - TRBV20-1 few 12 TGCAGTGCCTGGGACAAGAACACTGAAGCTTTCTTT CSAWDKNTEAFF
TRBJ2-5 - TRBV19 few 15 TGTGCCAGTAGTACCAGGGCGTCCGAGGGAGAGACCCAGTACTTC CASSTRASEGETQYF
TRBJ1-5 - TRBV12-3/TRBV12-4 many 13 TGTGCCAGCAGGGGGGGGGGGGGTCAGCCCCAGCATTTT CASRGGGGQPQHF
TRBJ2-1 - TRBV7-9 many 15 TGTGCCAGCAGCCCCCCTCGGGAGTGGGTCAATGAGCAGTTCTTC CASSPPREWVNEQFF
TRBJ1-4 - TRBV12-3/TRBV12-4 many 13 TGTGCCAGCAGTCCCGACAGTAATGAAAAACTGTTTTTT CASSPDSNEKLFF
TRBJ2-1 TRBD2 TRBV10-3 - 15 TGTGCCATCAGTGAGTTAGCTAGCGGCTACAATGAGCAGTTCTTC CAISELASGYNEQFF
TRBJ2-5 TRBD1 TRBV20-1 many 14 TGCAGTGCTTTCAAACAGGGGGCCCCAGAGACCCAGTACTTC CSAFKQGAPETQYF